Each of the 20 T cell receptor beta chains below was sequenced from the same sample in a study of blood T cell repertoires in COVID-19. Clones were sequenced by immunoSEQ multiplex PCR, and TCRdb holds only the in-frame ones, with some missing. The table includes 55,000 to 70,000 clones, 87% detected once. Source material: peripheral blood. Receptors were obtained from a man aged 60-69 years with acute or convalescent COVID-19.

V is TRBV19 and J is TRBJ1-5; D unresolved. V lost 3 bases and J 4 bases, leaving 19 bases between the germline ends. Germline V gene sequence: CDR1 LNHDA, CDR2 SQIVND (reference sequence). The CDR3 is 17 residues long. The CDR3 protein is CASSMVGRGEANQPQHF. DNA of the CDR3: TGTGCCAGTAGTATGGTCGGTCGGGGAGAAGCAAATCAGCCCCAGCATTTT.

CDR3 in amino acids: CASSPRTGNNQPQHF. In DNA form, the CDR3 reads TGTGCCAGCAGCCCGAGGACAGGGAACAATCAGCCCCAGCATTTT. V gene TRBV7-2 combines with J gene TRBJ1-5; 8 positions agree with TRBD1. The CDR3 consists of 15 residues. The trim removed 5 bases at V and 3 bases at J, leaving 6 bases unmatched. Germline CDR1 SGHTA, CDR2 FQGNSA.

The chain employs TRBV29-1 and TRBJ1-1; no firm D call. Between the trimmed V and J ends, which lost 1 base and 0 bases, there was a span of 12 bases. The CDR3 consists of 15 residues. The germline CDR1 and CDR2 sequences are SQVTM and ANQGSEA. This CDR3 reads CSVEVDPLMNTEAFF. The CDR3 region has the DNA TGCAGCGTTGAAGTAGATCCGCTCATGAACACTGAAGCTTTCTTT.

The chain has TRBV7-9 and TRBJ1-2; D may be TRBD1 (6 bases). Germline CDR1 reads SEHNR; CDR2 reads FQNEAQ (reference sequence). This CDR3 is built from 17 residues. V dropped 5 bases and J dropped 0 bases, with 19 bases sitting between them. This chain's CDR3 is CASSPTRTVSSNYGYTF. The CDR3 coding sequence is TGTGCCAGCAGCCCAACCAGGACAGTTAGCTCTAACTATGGCTACACCTTC.

The chain has TRBV6-2 or TRBV6-3 and TRBJ2-1; possibly TRBD2 for D (5 bases). The CDR3 is made up of 15 amino acids. Looked up from germline, CDR1 is MNHEY and CDR2 is SVGEGT. V was trimmed by 5 bases and J by 8 bases, leaving 19 bases between them. CDR3 amino acids: CASSLRFASGDEQFF. The CDR3 nucleotides are TGTGCCAGCAGTCTGCGTTTTGCAAGCGGCGATGAGCAGTTCTTC.

J is TRBJ1-2 and V is TRBV7-2, with D hard to call. This CDR3 comprises 14 residues. Trimming shortened V by 1 base and J by 9 bases, and 15 bases separated the two germline ends. Germline V lookup: CDR1 SGHTA, CDR2 FQGNSA. Here the CDR3 DNA reads TGTGCCAGCAGCTTAGGTTGGAGCTTGGTGAGCTACACCTTC. Translating gives CASSLGWSLVSYTF.

The V and J genes are TRBV11-3 and TRBJ2-7; 7 nucleotides line up with TRBD2. With 5 bases clipped from V and 6 bases from J, the junction kept 10 bases outside the gene matches. This CDR3 is 14 amino acids long. Germline V gene lookup returns CDR1 SGHNT and CDR2 YENEEA. The CDR3: CASSPGGGQAEQYF. The CDR3 bases are TGTGCCAGCAGCCCGGGGGGAGGGCAGGCCGAGCAGTACTTC.

This chain connects TRBV5-1 to TRBJ2-4, with 7 bases aligning to TRBD1. The CDR3 length is 15 residues. Losses at the gene ends were 4 bases for V and 4 bases for J; bases not matched to a gene: 8. The V gene's germline CDR1 is SGHRS and CDR2 YFSETQ. The CDR3 sequence: CASSPSGTDKNIQYF. The CDR3, as DNA: TGCGCCAGCAGCCCCTCCGGGACAGATAAAAACATTCAGTACTTC.

This clone was observed a few times. V is TRBV24-1 and J is TRBJ1-6, with 7 nucleotides matching TRBD1. Looked up from germline, CDR1 is KGHDR and CDR2 is SFDVKD. The V segment lost 4 bases and the J segment 2 bases; nucleotides outside the gene matches: 4. This CDR3 has 16 amino acids. CDR3 sequence reads: CATSESGQTYNSPLHF. CDR3 in DNA: TGTGCCACCAGTGAGTCGGGACAGACCTATAATTCACCCCTCCACTTT.

The V gene is TRBV7-2, the J gene TRBJ1-2, with 7 bases lining up with TRBD1. Germline CDR1 is SGHTA and CDR2 is FQGNSA. V was clipped by 6 bases and J by 4 bases; unmatched bases: 11. The CDR3 is made up of 15 amino acids. The CDR3 is CASSFDLRDSYGYTF. The CDR3 DNA reads as TGTGCCAGCAGTTTTGATCTCCGGGACAGCTATGGCTACACCTTC.

This chain connects TRBV6-5 to TRBJ2-7; possible D gene TRBD1, 6 bases. The CDR3 runs 14 residues. V lost 9 bases, J lost 2 bases, and 17 bases lay in between. Germline V gene lookup returns CDR1 MNHEY and CDR2 SVGAGI. CDR3 in amino acids: CASIPTGLTYEQYF. CDR3 nucleotide sequence: TGTGCCAGTATACCAACAGGGTTAACCTACGAGCAGTACTTC.

The V gene is TRBV4-2, the J gene TRBJ2-5; the match to TRBD2 covers 9 bases. CDR1 LGHNA and CDR2 YNFKEQ come from the germline V gene. This CDR3 has 18 amino acids. With 5 bases clipped from V and 5 bases from J, the junction kept 18 bases outside the gene matches. The CDR3 sequence is CASSDSRASGGMGETQYF. The CDR3 DNA follows: TGTGCCAGCAGCGACTCAAGGGCCAGCGGGGGGATGGGGGAGACCCAGTACTTC.

The chain has TRBV25-1 and TRBJ2-3; the match to TRBD2 covers 9 bases. Germline V gene data show CDR1 as MGHDK and CDR2 as SYGVNS. The CDR3 runs to 15 residues. Trimming cost V 3 bases and J 3 bases; bases outside gene matches: 4. The CDR3: CASSDPAGGTDTQYF. CDR3 coding DNA: TGTGCCAGCAGTGACCCAGCGGGGGGTACAGATACGCAGTATTTT.

The chain couples TRBV9 to TRBJ2-5; 9 bases agree with TRBD2. Germline assignment: CDR1 SGDLS and CDR2 YYNGEE. The CDR3 runs 14 residues. V dropped 4 bases and J dropped 2; count of bases not matched to a gene: 3. CDR3 protein: CASSTAGGQETQYF. The DNA for the CDR3 is TGTGCCAGCAGCACAGCGGGGGGTCAAGAGACCCAGTACTTC.

V usage is TRBV19 and J usage is TRBJ1-5; 10 bases are shared with TRBD1. Germline loops: CDR1 LNHDA, CDR2 SQIVND (reference sequence). CDR3 length: 15 residues. Trimming took 9 bases from V and 3 from J; bases not matched to a gene: 8. CDR3: CASRDRGPNNQPQHF. CDR3 nucleotides: TGTGCCAGCCGGGACAGGGGTCCCAACAATCAGCCCCAGCATTTT.

CDR3 in amino acids: CASSFGANTEAFF. In nucleotides, the CDR3 is TGTGCCAGTAGCTTCGGAGCTAACACTGAAGCTTTCTTT. The V call is TRBV19, the J call TRBJ1-1; the D is unclear. V lost 6 bases and J 2 bases, leaving 10 bases between the germline ends. CDR1 and CDR2 from the germline V gene are LNHDA and SQIVND (reference sequence). The CDR3 loop spans 13 amino acids.

The rearrangement links TRBV10-3 to TRBJ1-6, with 7 bases aligning to TRBD1. This CDR3 region has 13 residues. Trimming took 5 bases from V and 7 from J; bases not matched to a gene: 2. Germline-derived CDR1 and CDR2 are ENHRY and SYGVKD. CDR3 sequence: CAISTGVNSPLHF. CDR3 nucleotide sequence: TGTGCCATCAGTACAGGGGTGAATTCACCCCTCCACTTT.

The rearrangement uses TRBV18 and TRBJ1-1; 7 bases align to TRBD1. Germline V lookup: CDR1 KGHSH, CDR2 LQKENI. CDR3 length equals 15 residues. J was trimmed by 5 bases and V by 3 bases; bases with no gene match: 9. This CDR3 is CASSPRQGSGTEAFF. CDR3 DNA sequence: TGTGCCAGCTCACCTCGACAGGGCTCGGGGACTGAAGCTTTCTTT.

The V and J genes are TRBV6-1 and TRBJ1-1; D gene uncertain. Germline V gene sequence: CDR1 MNHNS, CDR2 SASEGT. CDR3 length equals 13 residues. Trimming pared 3 bases from V and 7 bases from J, leaving 12 bases between. The CDR3 coding sequence is TGTGCCAGCAGTGATGTCCGGCAGGTTGAAGCTTTCTTT. It codes for CASSDVRQVEAFF.

The J gene is TRBJ2-5, the V gene TRBV18; 9 bases are shared with TRBD1. V was clipped by 3 bases and J by 4 bases; unmatched bases: 3. Germline CDR1 reads KGHSH; CDR2 reads LQKENI. The CDR3 loop spans 14 amino acids. The CDR3 loop is CASSPGQGGETQYF. CDR3 coding DNA: TGTGCCAGCTCACCGGGACAGGGAGGAGAGACCCAGTACTTC.